This T cell receptor beta chain came from a study of blood T cell repertoires in COVID-19. Authors' data handling: Reference gene primer amplification yielded estimated nucleated cell counts. Some clones are missing from TCRdb's copy, which holds only in-frame ones; the method was immunoSEQ multiplex PCR. V and J calls and clone size are those listed in that table; D and trimming were worked out from the DNA. The repertoire holds under 250,000 clones, roughly 77% seen once, with nearly 6% in the top ten. The clonotype originates from a middle-aged woman with COVID-19, enrolled during active disease. The sequenced material came from peripheral blood.

The CDR3 loop reads CASSPRSGLADTDTQYF. CDR3 in DNA: TGTGCCAGCAGCCCGCGTTCCGGACTAGCGGACACAGATACGCAGTATTTT. This chain uses TRBV7-7 with TRBJ2-3, with 10 bases fitting TRBD2. V lost 5 bases to trimming and J lost 2 bases; unmatched junction nucleotides: 10. CDR3 length: 17 residues. Germline CDR1 SSHAT, CDR2 FNYEAQ (reference sequence).